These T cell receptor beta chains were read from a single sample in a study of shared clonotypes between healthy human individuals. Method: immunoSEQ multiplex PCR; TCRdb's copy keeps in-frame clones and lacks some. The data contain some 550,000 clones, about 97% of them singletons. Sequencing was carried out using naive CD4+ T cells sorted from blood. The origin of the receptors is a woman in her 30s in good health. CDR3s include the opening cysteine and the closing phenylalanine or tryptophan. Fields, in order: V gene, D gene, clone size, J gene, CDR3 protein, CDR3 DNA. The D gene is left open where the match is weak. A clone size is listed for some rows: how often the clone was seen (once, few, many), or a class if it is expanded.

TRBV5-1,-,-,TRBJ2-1,CASSLEVYNEQFF,TGCGCCAGCAGCTTGGAGGTCTACAATGAGCAGTTCTTC
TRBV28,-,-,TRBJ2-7,CASSTPGSRPDEQYF,TGTGCCAGCAGTACACCAGGGAGCCGACCCGACGAGCAGTACTTC
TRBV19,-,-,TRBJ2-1,CASQWDMSYNEQFF,TGTGCCAGTCAATGGGACATGTCCTACAATGAGCAGTTCTTC
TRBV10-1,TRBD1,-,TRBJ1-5,CASSAGGRQPQHF,TGCGCCAGCAGTGCAGGGGGGCGACAGCCCCAGCATTTT
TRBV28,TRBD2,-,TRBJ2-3,CASSFSGRVLSTDTQYF,TGTGCCAGCAGTTTTAGCGGGAGGGTGTTAAGCACAGATACGCAGTATTTT
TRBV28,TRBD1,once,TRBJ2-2,CASMTGWRGYTGELFF,TGTGCCAGCATGACAGGGTGGAGAGGGTACACCGGGGAGCTGTTTTTT
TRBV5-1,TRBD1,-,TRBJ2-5,CASSPIQGLVETQYF,TGCGCCAGCAGCCCTATACAGGGGTTGGTGGAGACCCAGTACTTC
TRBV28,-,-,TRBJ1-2,CASTVGNYGYTF,TGTGCCAGCACAGTCGGGAACTATGGCTACACCTTC
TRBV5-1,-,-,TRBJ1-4,CASSLGLGIEKLFF,TGCGCCAGCAGCCTGGGCCTAGGGATTGAAAAACTGTTTTTT
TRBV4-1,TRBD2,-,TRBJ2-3,CASSQETSGMIPDTQYF,TGCGCCAGCAGCCAAGAGACTAGCGGGATGATCCCAGATACGCAGTATTTT
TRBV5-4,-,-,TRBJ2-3,CASSLPGVSDTQYF,TGTGCCAGCAGCTTGCCGGGAGTGTCAGATACGCAGTATTTT
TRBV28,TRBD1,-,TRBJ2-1,CASSSSGTGSYNEQFF,TGTGCCAGCAGTTCCTCCGGGACAGGATCCTACAATGAGCAGTTCTTC
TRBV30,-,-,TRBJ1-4,CAWSVRGGNEKLFF,TGTGCCTGGAGTGTACGAGGGGGTAATGAAAAACTGTTTTTT
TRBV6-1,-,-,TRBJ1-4,CASGRGGTNEKLFF,TGTGCCAGTGGTAGGGGGGGGACTAATGAAAAACTGTTTTTT
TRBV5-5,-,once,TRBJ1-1,CASSSLGGETEAFF,TGTGCCAGCAGCTCCCTGGGAGGGGAGACTGAAGCTTTCTTT
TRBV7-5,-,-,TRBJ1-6,CVRSSRGNNSPLHF,TGTGTCAGAAGCTCACGGGGTAACAATTCACCCCTCCACTTT
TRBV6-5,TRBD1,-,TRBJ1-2,CASSYDRGGPYGYTF,TGTGCCAGCAGTTACGACAGGGGTGGCCCCTATGGCTACACCTTC
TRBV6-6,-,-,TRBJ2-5,CASRTGTRQETQYF,TGTGCCAGCAGAACCGGGACCCGGCAAGAGACCCAGTACTTC
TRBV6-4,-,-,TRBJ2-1,CASSRQWTNYNEQFF,TGTGCCAGCAGTCGGCAATGGACTAATTACAATGAGCAGTTCTTC
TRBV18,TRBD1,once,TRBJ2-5,CASSLHRGETQYF,TGTGCCAGCTCCCTTCACAGGGGAGAGACCCAGTACTTC
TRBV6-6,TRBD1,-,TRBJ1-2,CASGSGTGGPYGYTF,TGTGCCAGCGGATCCGGGACAGGGGGCCCCTATGGCTACACCTTC
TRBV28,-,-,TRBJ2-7,CASSLPKYYEQYF,TGTGCCAGCAGTTTGCCCAAATACTACGAGCAGTACTTC
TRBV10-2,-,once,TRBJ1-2,CASSESWGFNYGYTF,TGCGCCAGCAGTGAGTCGTGGGGGTTTAACTATGGCTACACCTTC
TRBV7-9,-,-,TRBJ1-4,CASSRDRRVTNEKLFF,TGTGCCAGCAGCCGCGACAGACGAGTGACTAATGAAAAACTGTTTTTT